This is a list of T cell receptor beta chains from one sample in a study of blood T cell repertoires in COVID-19. Profiling relied on immunoSEQ multiplex PCR, and the TCRdb table lists in-frame clones only, not all of them. In the table there are tens of thousands of clones, approximately 81% of which are singletons. Specimen: peripheral blood. These receptors were obtained from a woman older than 75 with active or convalescent COVID-19. CDR3s include the opening cysteine and the closing phenylalanine or tryptophan. Fields, in order: J gene, clone size, D gene, V gene, CDR3 protein, CDR3 DNA. The D gene is left open where the match is weak. Only part of the rows carry a size: once, few, many, or a class if the clone is expanded.

TRBJ2-1	-	TRBD2	TRBV30	CAWTPGLAGGADEQFF	TGTGCCTGGACCCCCGGCCTAGCGGGAGGGGCCGATGAGCAGTTCTTC
TRBJ1-3	-	-	TRBV28	CASKRGTSGNTIYF	TGTGCCAGCAAACGGGGAACTTCTGGAAACACCATATATTTT
TRBJ2-1	few	TRBD1	TRBV28	CASKLRQGFAGYNEQFF	TGTGCCAGCAAACTCCGACAGGGGTTTGCGGGATACAATGAGCAGTTCTTC
TRBJ1-6	-	-	TRBV6-1	CASSEGTFNSPLHF	TGTGCCAGCAGTGAAGGGACTTTTAATTCACCCCTCCACTTT
TRBJ1-1	-	TRBD1	TRBV18	CASSLSTGGGFTEAFF	TGTGCCAGCTCACTTTCGACAGGGGGCGGTTTCACTGAAGCTTTCTTT
TRBJ2-5	-	-	TRBV27	CASSPSWRDRETQYF	TGTGCCAGCAGTCCCTCCTGGCGCGACAGAGAGACCCAGTACTTC
TRBJ2-2	-	TRBD2	TRBV15	CATSSYTSGRGTGELFF	TGTGCCACCAGCAGTTATACTAGCGGGAGAGGTACCGGGGAGCTGTTTTTT
TRBJ2-1	-	-	TRBV7-6	CASSLGPNYNEQFF	TGTGCCAGCAGCTTAGGGCCGAATTACAATGAGCAGTTCTTC
TRBJ1-1	-	-	TRBV12-3/TRBV12-4	CASRGLRTEAFF	TGTGCCAGCAGGGGGCTGAGAACTGAAGCTTTCTTT
TRBJ2-2	-	-	TRBV29-1	CSAVTQLNTGELFF	TGCAGCGCCGTAACCCAACTGAACACCGGGGAGCTGTTTTTT
TRBJ1-5	-	TRBD1	TRBV2	CASRAGTGLSNQPQHF	TGTGCCAGCAGGGCCGGGACAGGGTTGAGCAATCAGCCCCAGCATTTT
TRBJ1-1	-	TRBD1	TRBV19	CASSIGTANTEAFF	TGTGCCAGTAGTATCGGGACAGCGAACACTGAAGCTTTCTTT
TRBJ1-5	-	-	TRBV6-2/TRBV6-3	CASSSGQTSNQPQHF	TGTGCCAGCAGTTCTGGACAGACTAGCAATCAGCCCCAGCATTTT
TRBJ2-2	-	TRBD2	TRBV7-9	CASSTLWTSGSGIGELFF	TGTGCCAGCAGCACACTCTGGACTAGCGGGTCTGGTATCGGGGAGCTGTTTTTT
TRBJ2-5	-	-	TRBV19	CASSMVGQGGKETQYF	TGTGCCAGTAGTATGGTCGGCCAGGGGGGTAAAGAGACCCAGTACTTC
TRBJ2-1	-	TRBD1	TRBV9	CASSVRTGRQNEQFF	TGTGCCAGCAGCGTCCGGACAGGGAGGCAAAATGAGCAGTTCTTC
TRBJ1-5	-	-	TRBV28	CASPTGPYNQPQHF	TGTGCCAGCCCTACAGGGCCCTACAATCAGCCCCAGCATTTT
TRBJ2-7	-	TRBD1	TRBV23-1	CASSQQGAQDEQYF	TGCGCCAGCAGTCAACAGGGGGCCCAAGACGAGCAGTACTTC
TRBJ2-1	-	TRBD1	TRBV5-8	CASSFWGTGAYNEQFF	TGTGCCAGCAGCTTCTGGGGGACAGGGGCATACAATGAGCAGTTCTTC
TRBJ2-3	-	TRBD2	TRBV5-1	CASSLGALAGGVSDTQYF	TGCGCCAGCAGCTTGGGGGCCCTAGCGGGGGGCGTTTCAGATACGCAGTATTTT
TRBJ2-1	-	TRBD2	TRBV28	CASSLIAGSNEQFF	TGTGCCAGCAGTTTAATAGCGGGGTCCAATGAGCAGTTCTTC
TRBJ2-7	-	TRBD2	TRBV9	CASSVGAGLVYEQYF	TGTGCCAGCAGCGTAGGGGCTGGACTAGTCTACGAGCAGTACTTC
TRBJ1-4	-	TRBD1	TRBV7-9	CASSPRGQGKAANEKLFF	TGTGCCAGCAGCCCTAGGGGACAGGGCAAGGCGGCTAATGAAAAACTGTTTTTT
TRBJ2-7	-	-	TRBV28	CASSLNYYEQYF	TGTGCCAGCAGTTTAAACTACTACGAGCAGTACTTC
TRBJ1-2	-	-	TRBV11-2	CASSLSEWSGGYTF	TGTGCCAGCAGCTTATCCGAGTGGAGCGGGGGCTACACCTTC
TRBJ1-6	few	-	TRBV28	CASMTGSNNSPLHF	TGTGCCAGCATGACGGGGAGTAATAATTCACCCCTCCACTTT
TRBJ2-3	-	TRBD2	TRBV11-2	CASSRLAGKRDTQYF	TGTGCCAGCAGCCGACTAGCGGGGAAGCGAGATACGCAGTATTTT
TRBJ1-1	-	-	TRBV5-1	CASSFFPGDLNTEAFF	TGCGCCAGCAGCTTTTTCCCAGGGGACCTGAACACTGAAGCTTTCTTT
TRBJ2-1	-	TRBD1	TRBV6-2/TRBV6-3	CASSFRGLSSSYNEQFF	TGTGCCAGCAGTTTTAGGGGGCTTTCGAGCTCCTACAATGAGCAGTTCTTC
TRBJ2-7	-	TRBD2	TRBV7-2	CASSYRLAGGHEQYF	TGTGCCAGCAGCTACAGACTAGCGGGGGGACACGAGCAGTACTTC
TRBJ2-5	-	TRBD2	TRBV28	CAGRLAGAETQYF	TGTGCCGGACGACTAGCGGGAGCGGAGACCCAGTACTTC
TRBJ2-7	once	TRBD2	TRBV2	CASSGGLAGYEQYF	TGTGCCAGCAGTGGGGGACTAGCCGGATACGAGCAGTACTTC
TRBJ2-3	-	-	TRBV21-1	CASSKAPSGFSDTQYF	TGTGCCAGCAGCAAAGCTCCCAGCGGGTTTTCAGATACGCAGTATTTT
TRBJ2-5	-	TRBD2	TRBV3-1/TRBV3-2	CASSHPRGGLETQYF	TGTGCCAGCAGCCACCCCCGGGGGGGCCTGGAGACCCAGTACTTC